One and the same sample provided the 28 T cell receptor beta chains below, sequenced in a study of shared clonotypes between healthy human individuals. The assay was immunoSEQ multiplex PCR, and TCRdb's table has in-frame clones only and misses some. The sample records some 1,100,000 clones, around 82% being singletons. Sequences were obtained from memory CD4+ T cells from PBMCs. The subset is: CD45RA-negative fraction. Every receptor here comes from a man between 18 and 35 years old in good health. Some clones in this sample may be carry-over from other donors' samples.

J is TRBJ2-1 and V is TRBV7-3, with 8 positions matching TRBD2. The junction had 5 bases not matched to a gene; V was cut back by 2 bases and J by 8 bases. Germline-derived CDR1 and CDR2 are SGHTA and FQGTGA. The CDR3 is 14 amino acids. Written as DNA, the CDR3 is TGTGCCAGCAGCTTATCGGGAGGGCCATATGAGCAGTTCTTC. As protein: CASSLSGGPYEQFF.

Remarks on this clone: A much more abundant neighbour one base away suggests this may be a read error. The rearrangement joins TRBV4-2 to TRBJ2-7, with TRBD1 matching 8 bases. Per germline, CDR1 LGHNA and CDR2 YNFKEQ. This CDR3 region has 16 residues. Losses at the gene ends were 2 bases for V and 1 base for J; bases not matched to a gene: 7. CDR3 nucleotide sequence: TGTGCCAGCAGCCAACCCGGACAGGGTGGATCCTACGAGCAGTACTTC. It specifies CASSQPGQGGSYEQYF.

This clone has only one observation. The rearrangement joins TRBV11-2 to TRBJ2-5; no clear D. The CDR3 consists of 16 residues. The ends were cut back, 5 bases at V and 5 bases at J, with 21 bases in the middle. Germline V gives CDR1 SGHAT, CDR2 FQNNGV. The CDR3 loop is CASSARASQRRETQYF. Written as DNA, the CDR3 is TGTGCCAGCAGCGCTCGGGCATCACAGCGAAGGGAGACCCAGTACTTC.

This clone was observed a handful of times. V gene TRBV6-1 combines with J gene TRBJ1-2; D ambiguous. CDR3 length: 12 residues. The germline V gene encodes CDR1 MNHNS and CDR2 SASEGT. V lost 8 bases to trimming and J lost 3 bases, with 10 bases between them. CDR3 nucleotide sequence: TGTGCCAGCGAGGGCAGTGACTATGGCTACACCTTC. As protein: CASEGSDYGYTF.

The CDR3 loop is CASSLMEGGRYEQYF. CDR3 nucleotide sequence: TGTGCCAGCAGCCTCATGGAGGGCGGGAGGTACGAGCAGTACTTC. The J gene is TRBJ2-7, the V gene TRBV7-2; 8 bases map to TRBD2. The CDR3 consists of 15 residues. The V segment lost 5 bases and the J segment 4 bases; nucleotides outside the gene matches: 10. Germline CDR1 is SGHTA and CDR2 is FQGNSA. The full variable domain, in which reference TRBV7-2 and TRBJ2-7 provide the parts outside the CDR3, is GAGVSQSPSNKVTEKGKDVELRCDPISGHTALYWYRQSLGQGLEFLIYFQGNSAPDKSGLPSDRFSAERTGGSVSTLTIQRTQQEDSAVYLCASSLMEGGRYEQYFGPGTRLTVT.

The chain joins TRBV18 to TRBJ2-1; 7 bases are shared with TRBD1. Germline V gene lookup returns CDR1 KGHSH and CDR2 LQKENI. Trimming removed 4 bases from V and 8 bases from J; junction bases left unmatched: 5. The CDR3 sequence is 13 residues long. The CDR3 coding sequence is TGTGCCAGCTCACTGATCCAGGGGGATGAGCAGTTCTTC. Its protein product is CASSLIQGDEQFF.

The V and J genes are TRBV6-5 and TRBJ2-5; D is possibly TRBD2 (5 bases). Per germline, CDR1 MNHEY and CDR2 SVGAGI. V lost 2 bases and J 5 bases, leaving 9 bases between the germline ends. There are 13 residues in the CDR3. In DNA, the CDR3 is TGTGCCAGCAGTTACCGGGGTGAGGAGACCCAGTACTTC. Its protein is CASSYRGEETQYF.

This clone has a handful of counts. The chain employs TRBV23-1 and TRBJ2-7; D unresolved. TRBV23-1 is placed among ORFs of uncertain function. The CDR3 contains 15 residues. Trimming pared 2 bases from V and 3 bases from J, leaving 14 bases between. This CDR3 reads CASSQQELGIYEQYF. The CDR3 DNA sequence: TGCGCCAGCAGTCAACAAGAGTTGGGCATCTACGAGCAGTACTTC.

This rearrangement joins TRBV2 to TRBJ2-3, with TRBD2 matching over 12 bases. Germline assignment: CDR1 SNHLY and CDR2 FYNNEI. V lost 1 base, J lost 4 bases, and 3 bases stayed unmatched. The length of the CDR3 is 16 residues. In DNA, the CDR3 is TGTGCCAGCAGTGAAGGGCTAGCGGGAGGGCCAGATACGCAGTATTTT. It translates to CASSEGLAGGPDTQYF.

The V and J genes are TRBV28 and TRBJ2-4; 8 nucleotides match TRBD1. The CDR3 has 15 amino acids. The germline CDR1 and CDR2 sequences are MDHEN and SYDVKM. The J segment lost 6 bases and the V segment lost 5 bases, leaving 9 bases of the junction unmatched. Written as DNA, the CDR3 is TGTGCCAGCAGTCAATCACAGGGGGTATCAAACATTCAGTACTTC. This encodes CASSQSQGVSNIQYF.

V usage is TRBV5-1 and J usage is TRBJ2-1; the D is unclear. This CDR3 spans 12 amino acids. V lost 2 bases and J lost 7, with 7 bases in between. Germline CDR1 SGHRS, CDR2 YFSETQ. CDR3 bases: TGCGCCAGCAGCTTTGCGGCGAATGAGCAGTTCTTC. This sequence encodes CASSFAANEQFF.

As to this clone: Other DNA sequences within the sample encode an identical CDR3. This chain connects TRBV19 to TRBJ1-5; possible D gene TRBD1, 5 bases. Germline V gives CDR1 LNHDA, CDR2 SQIVND (reference sequence). This CDR3 is 13 amino acids long. Trimming took off 6 bases at V and 4 bases at J, with 10 bases between the two ends. The chain's CDR3 is CASSGTGNQPQHF. In DNA, the CDR3 is TGTGCCAGTAGCGGGACCGGGAATCAGCCCCAGCATTTT. Complete variable domain (other parts from reference TRBV19 and TRBJ1-5): DGGITQSPKYLFRKEGQNVTLSCEQNLNHDAMYWYRQDPGQGLRLIYYSQIVNDFQKGDIAEGYSVSREKKESFPLTVTSAQKNPTAFYLCASSGTGNQPQHFGDGTRLSIL.

The V call is TRBV6-5, the J call TRBJ2-7; unclear D gene. Per the germline V gene, CDR1 is MNHEY and CDR2 is SVGAGI. Trimming pared 6 bases from V and 6 bases from J, leaving 21 bases between. The CDR3 is 15 amino acids. The chain's CDR3 is CASSAYNDLMGEQYF. Here the CDR3 DNA reads TGTGCCAGCAGCGCATACAATGACCTCATGGGCGAGCAGTACTTC.

V and J are TRBV5-1 and TRBJ2-1; 10 bases agree with TRBD2. Germline V gene lookup returns CDR1 SGHRS and CDR2 YFSETQ. The CDR3 consists of 15 residues. Losses at the gene ends were 3 bases for V and 3 bases for J; bases not matched to a gene: 3. The CDR3 here is CASSSIAGGYNEQFF. CDR3 bases: TGCGCCAGCAGCTCAATAGCGGGAGGCTACAATGAGCAGTTCTTC. Full variable domain (rest looked up from reference TRBV5-1 and TRBJ2-1): KAGVTQTPRYLIKTRGQQVTLSCSPISGHRSVSWYQQTPGQGLQFLFEYFSETQRNKGNFPGRFSGRQFSNSRSEMNVSTLELGDSALYLCASSSIAGGYNEQFFGPGTRLTVL.

The V and J genes are TRBV6-5 and TRBJ2-1; D is possibly TRBD1 or TRBD2 (5 bases each). This CDR3 has 15 residues. With 4 bases removed from V and 1 base from J, the gap between germline ends came to 11 bases. The germline V gene has CDR1 MNHEY and CDR2 SVGAGI. Here the CDR3 reads CASSFPGRSYNEQFF. The CDR3 nucleotides read TGTGCCAGCAGTTTCCCGGGACGATCCTACAATGAGCAGTTCTTC.

The J gene is TRBJ2-7, the V gene TRBV5-1; D might be TRBD1 (5 bases). The V end was cut by 4 bases, the J end by 2 bases, with 10 bases between. This CDR3 is built from 13 residues. From germline, CDR1 is SGHRS and CDR2 YFSETQ. Written as DNA, the CDR3 is TGCGCCAGCAGCCCGGACACAGCCTACGAGCAGTACTTC. Translated, it gives CASSPDTAYEQYF.

With respect to this clone: The sample holds other DNA sequences that translate to the same CDR3. V gene TRBV2 combines with J gene TRBJ2-1, with no clear D. The germline V gene encodes CDR1 SNHLY and CDR2 FYNNEI. Trimming took off 4 bases at V and 7 bases at J, with 5 bases between the two ends. The CDR3 loop spans 11 amino acids. CDR3 in amino acids: CASSALNEQFF. CDR3 DNA: TGTGCCAGCAGTGCATTGAATGAGCAGTTCTTC.

This clone was counted a few times. This sequence joins TRBV11-2 and TRBJ2-7; 11 bases map to TRBD1. The germline V gene has CDR1 SGHAT and CDR2 FQNNGV. The CDR3 has 16 amino acids. V lost 4 bases and J lost 5; bases outside the gene matches: 10. This CDR3 is CASSSLWDRGSNEQYF. In nucleotides, the CDR3 is TGTGCCAGCAGCTCCCTTTGGGACAGGGGGTCTAACGAGCAGTACTTC.

This chain joins TRBV7-3 and TRBJ2-7; 9 bases are shared with TRBD2. In germline, CDR1 is SGHTA, CDR2 FQGTGA. V was clipped by 10 bases and J by 3 bases; unmatched bases: 7. The CDR3 sequence is 13 residues long. The CDR3 bases are TGTGCCACGTTTTCGACTAGCGGCTACGAGCAGTACTTC. Amino acid sequence: CATFSTSGYEQYF.

The V and J genes are TRBV5-5 and TRBJ2-5; 7 nucleotides match TRBD2. CDR1 is SGHKS and CDR2 is YYEKEE in the germline V gene (reference sequence). This CDR3 region has 16 residues. J gave up 4 bases and V 2 bases, and 11 bases lay outside the gene matches. Written as DNA, the CDR3 is TGTGCCAGCAGCTTCGGCGTACTCGGGGGGTCAGAGACCCAGTACTTC. Residues: CASSFGVLGGSETQYF.

V is TRBV28 and J is TRBJ2-7; 13 bases align to TRBD2. Looked up from germline, CDR1 is MDHEN and CDR2 is SYDVKM. Germline trimming cut 7 bases from V and 3 bases from J; bases unmatched to any gene: 9. The CDR3 extends over 16 amino acids. CDR3 DNA: TGTGCCAGCAACCCGGCCGGACTAGCGGGAGACTACGAGCAGTACTTC. This sequence encodes CASNPAGLAGDYEQYF.

This chain joins TRBV7-2 and TRBJ2-7; 9 bases map to TRBD2. Losses at the gene ends were 5 bases for V and 3 bases for J; bases not matched to a gene: 5. The germline gives CDR1 SGHTA, CDR2 FQGNSA. The CDR3 runs to 14 residues. As DNA, the CDR3 is TGTGCCAGCAGCGTCTCTAGCGGGGTCTACGAGCAGTACTTC. Translation: CASSVSSGVYEQYF.

The chain is built from TRBV4-3 and TRBJ1-1; no clear D. The CDR3 runs to 16 residues. V shed 1 base and J shed 2 bases, with 14 bases lying between them. The germline CDR1 and CDR2 sequences are LGHNA and YSLEER. The DNA of the CDR3 is TGCGCCAGCAGCCAAGTTAAGTCGATGGACAACACTGAAGCTTTCTTT. Amino acid sequence: CASSQVKSMDNTEAFF.

The chain links TRBV28 to TRBJ2-6; weak D call: TRBD1 (5 bases). CDR1 is MDHEN, CDR2 SYDVKM, per germline. This CDR3 spans 16 amino acids. V was trimmed by 3 bases and J by 0 bases, leaving 9 bases between them. CDR3 sequence (DNA): TGTGCCAGCAGTTTTGGGGCAGTCTCTGGGGCCAACGTCCTGACTTTC. Translating it yields CASSFGAVSGANVLTF. The whole variable domain, filled in from reference TRBV28 and TRBJ2-6, reads DVKVTQSSRYLVKRTGEKVFLECVQDMDHENMFWYRQDPGLGLRLIYFSYDVKMKEKGDIPEGYSVSREKKERFSLILESASTNQTSMYLCASSFGAVSGANVLTFGAGSRLTVL.

Details on this clone: Given a far larger clone just one base away, this is likely a sequencing read error. V is TRBV30 and J is TRBJ1-3; tentative D call: TRBD1 (5 bases). CDR1 GTSNPN and CDR2 SVGIG come from the germline V gene (reference sequence). V was pared by 1 base and J by 5 bases, with 9 bases between. The CDR3 is 13 amino acids. CDR3 region: CAWSASGRNTIYF. Written as DNA, the CDR3 is TGTGCCTGGAGTGCCTCAGGGCGAAACACCATATATTTT. The whole variable domain, filled in from reference TRBV30 and TRBJ1-3, reads SQTIHQWPATLVQPVGSPLSLECTVEGTSNPNLYWYRQAAGRGLQLLFYSVGIGQISSEVPQNLSASRPQDRQFILSSKKLLLSDSGFYLCAWSASGRNTIYFGEGSWLTVV.

This clone has just one count. The chain joins TRBV28 to TRBJ2-1; D not resolved. The V and J ends lost 1 base and 14 bases respectively, with 12 bases between them. The CDR3 is 12 amino acids. Germline V CDR1 and CDR2: MDHEN, SYDVKM. The DNA for the CDR3 is TGTGCCAGCAGTTTATCCCACCCGCCGAAGTTCTTC. Amino acids: CASSLSHPPKFF.

This sequence joins TRBV30 and TRBJ1-5, with unresolved D. The CDR3 has 13 amino acids. Trimming shortened V by 0 bases and J by 7 bases, and 10 bases separated the two germline ends. The germline V gene encodes CDR1 GTSNPN and CDR2 SVGIG (reference sequence). The CDR3 DNA reads as TGTGCCTGGAGTGTACATGGAGCACAGCCCCAGCATTTT. Its protein product is CAWSVHGAQPQHF.

This chain connects TRBV6-1 to TRBJ1-1; no firm D call. Trimming stripped 2 bases from V and 9 bases from J, with 10 bases between. The CDR3 has 12 amino acids. Germline CDR1 MNHNS, CDR2 SASEGT. This CDR3 reads CASSEPPKQAFF. CDR3 DNA sequence: TGTGCCAGCAGTGAACCCCCCAAACAAGCTTTCTTT.